These 7 T cell receptor beta chains were sequenced from one sample in a study of blood T cell repertoires in COVID-19. Generated by immunoSEQ multiplex PCR, the TCRdb table keeps only in-frame clones and is missing some. Counted here are about 50,000 clones, approximately 89% occurring once; the ten biggest clones make up 5.5% to 7.5%. The material sequenced was peripheral blood. The receptors shown here come from a man aged 55-75 years with acute or convalescent COVID-19.

The chain couples TRBV6-5 to TRBJ2-3, with D uncertain. Germline CDR1 MNHEY, CDR2 SVGAGI. The germline V and J ends were trimmed by 11 bases and 4 bases, with 13 bases remaining between them. This CDR3 region has 12 residues. CDR3: CAHRSAPDTQYF. For the CDR3, the DNA is TGTGCCCACCGGAGTGCCCCAGATACGCAGTATTTT.

CDR3 region: CASSLSVGTEAFF. CDR3 bases: TGTGCCAGCAGCTTATCCGTCGGCACTGAAGCTTTCTTT. The V gene is TRBV7-2, the J gene TRBJ1-1; D gene uncertain. In germline, CDR1 is SGHTA, CDR2 FQGNSA. Trimming left V 2 bases short and J 4 bases short, with 8 bases between. This CDR3 contains 13 residues.

The chain joins TRBV18 to TRBJ2-3, with TRBD2 matching 15 bases. CDR1 and CDR2 (germline): KGHSH, LQKENI. The CDR3 has 17 amino acids. Germline trimming cut 0 bases from V and 3 bases from J; bases unmatched to any gene: 1. The CDR3 spells CASSPPGLAGGTDTQYF. In nucleotides, the CDR3 is TGTGCCAGCTCACCACCGGGACTAGCGGGAGGAACAGATACGCAGTATTTT.

The gene calls are TRBV9 and TRBJ2-2; 7 bases are a match to TRBD1. J lost 0 bases, V lost 3 bases, and 2 bases had no gene match. This CDR3 contains 15 residues. Germline V gene data show CDR1 as SGDLS and CDR2 as YYNGEE. The DNA of the CDR3 is TGTGCCAGCAGCGGGGACAGCCCGAACACCGGGGAGCTGTTTTTT. Its protein is CASSGDSPNTGELFF.

This clone was seen a single time. V and J are TRBV28 and TRBJ1-4; D is uncertain. This CDR3 comprises 16 residues. Trimming removed 3 bases at V and 0 bases at J, with 11 bases between. CDR1 and CDR2 from the germline V gene are MDHEN and SYDVKM. The CDR3 DNA reads as TGTGCCAGCAGTTTCGGTCCGACTGCAACTAATGAAAAACTGTTTTTT. Protein sequence: CASSFGPTATNEKLFF.

V gene TRBV7-8 combines with J gene TRBJ2-1, with D maybe TRBD1 (5 bases). This CDR3 has 12 residues. In germline, CDR1 is SGHVS, CDR2 FQNEAQ. V shed 3 bases and J shed 7 bases, with 7 bases lying between them. CDR3 in amino acids: CASSFKGNEQFF. CDR3 coding DNA: TGTGCCAGCAGCTTTAAGGGGAATGAGCAGTTCTTC.

V is TRBV7-9 and J is TRBJ2-1; 9 bases are a match to TRBD2. V lost 3 bases, J lost 3 bases, and 3 bases stayed unmatched. Germline CDR1 SEHNR, CDR2 FQNEAQ (reference sequence). The CDR3 runs to 15 residues. For the CDR3, the DNA is TGTGCCAGCAGCTTTACTAGCGGGTACTACAATGAGCAGTTCTTC. The encoded protein is CASSFTSGYYNEQFF.